A single sample gave rise to the 21 T cell receptor beta chains below, sequenced in a study of T cell responses to AZD1222 COVID-19 vaccine. Some clones are missing from TCRdb's copy, which holds only in-frame ones; the method was immunoSEQ multiplex PCR. The sample lists 200,000 to 250,000 clones; roughly 94% were seen once. This specimen consisted of peripheral blood, obtained 28 days after the second dose of the MenACWY control vaccine. These receptors originate from an adult who received the MenACWY meningococcal vaccine as a control.

V gene TRBV13 combines with J gene TRBJ1-1, with D perhaps matching TRBD1 (5 bases). Trimming pared 0 bases from V and 0 bases from J, leaving 11 bases between. This CDR3 has 16 residues. CDR1 is PRHDT and CDR2 is FYEKMQ in the germline V gene (reference sequence). The CDR3 here is CASSLGGTGLNTEAFF. In nucleotides, the CDR3 is TGTGCCAGCAGCTTAGGCGGAACGGGGCTGAACACTGAAGCTTTCTTT.

The chain links TRBV5-4 to TRBJ2-5; 7 nucleotides align to TRBD1. This CDR3 comprises 15 residues. The germline gives CDR1 SGHNT, CDR2 YYREEE (reference sequence). The ends lost 0 bases at V and 4 bases at J; junction bases unmatched: 6. The CDR3 nucleotides read TGTGCCAGCAGCTTGGATACCAGACAGGGAGAGACCCAGTACTTC. Translated: CASSLDTRQGETQYF. Filled out from reference TRBV5-4 and TRBJ2-5, the complete variable domain reads ETGVTQSPTHLIKTRGQQVTLRCSSQSGHNTVSWYQQALGQGPQFIFQYYREEENGRGNFPPRFSGLQFPNYSSELNVNALELDDSALYLCASSLDTRQGETQYFGPGTRLLVL.

The V call is TRBV27, the J call TRBJ2-7; 7 nucleotides agree with TRBD1. The length of the CDR3 is 15 residues. Trimming at V came to 0 bases and at J to 6 bases, leaving 8 bases not matched to a gene. From germline, CDR1 is MNHEY and CDR2 SMNVEV (reference sequence). CDR3 loop: CASSLSAGGLVEQYF. CDR3 nucleotides: TGTGCCAGCAGTTTATCGGCAGGGGGTCTCGTCGAGCAGTACTTC.

This chain links TRBV29-1 with TRBJ2-3; D possibly corresponds to TRBD2 (5 bases). This CDR3 spans 13 amino acids. The V and J ends lost 5 bases and 5 bases respectively, with 14 bases between them. CDR1 is SQVTM and CDR2 is ANQGSEA in the germline V gene. CDR3 DNA: TGCAGCGTTATCCGCCGCCGGGGAGATACGCAGTATTTT. This gives the protein CSVIRRRGDTQYF.

V usage is TRBV5-5 and J usage is TRBJ2-3, with 10 bases matching TRBD2. This CDR3 comprises 14 residues. V lost 2 bases, J lost 5 bases, and 2 bases stayed unmatched. Germline CDR1 is SGHKS and CDR2 is YYEKEE (reference sequence). This CDR3 is CASSLAGGRDTQYF. The DNA for the CDR3 is TGTGCCAGCAGCTTAGCGGGGGGGCGAGATACGCAGTATTTT. The whole variable domain, remainder taken from reference TRBV5-5 and TRBJ2-3, is DAGVTQSPTHLIKTRGQQVTLRCSPISGHKSVSWYQQVLGQGPQFIFQYYEKEERGRGNFPDRFSARQFPNYSSELNVNALLLGDSALYLCASSLAGGRDTQYFGPGTRLTVL.

The J gene is TRBJ1-3, the V gene TRBV6-1; perhaps TRBD1 as D (5 bases). Germline-derived CDR1 and CDR2 are MNHNS and SASEGT. V lost 1 base, J lost 2 bases, and 12 bases lay in between. The CDR3 totals 16 residues. Here the CDR3 DNA reads TGTGCCAGCAGTGAAGAGTTAGGGGCGGCTGGAAACACCATATATTTT. Translation: CASSEELGAAGNTIYF.

The CDR3 bases are TGTGCCAGCAATCCGGGGGTAGGAACAGATACGCAGTATTTT. Its protein product is CASNPGVGTDTQYF. The chain uses TRBV2 and TRBJ2-3, with a possible D match to TRBD2 (6 bases). CDR3 length: 14 residues. V lost 7 bases and J 3 bases, leaving 14 bases between the germline ends. The germline V gene encodes CDR1 SNHLY and CDR2 FYNNEI.

The chain uses TRBV6-5 and TRBJ2-1; 8 bases agree with TRBD2. The CDR3 consists of 15 residues. Germline CDR1 is MNHEY and CDR2 is SVGAGI. J gave up 10 bases and V 3 bases, and 11 bases lay outside the gene matches. CDR3 bases: TGTGCCAGCAGTTATCTGCCAGCGGGAGAGTACGAGCAGTTCTTC. This translates into CASSYLPAGEYEQFF.

The rearrangement uses TRBV18 and TRBJ2-7; D is unresolved. Germline lookup yields CDR1 KGHSH and CDR2 LQKENI. V lost 1 base to trimming and J lost 0 bases, with 4 bases between them. CDR3 size: 13 residues. Written as DNA, the CDR3 is TGTGCCAGCTCACCACGGGTCTCCTACGAGCAGTACTTC. This gives the protein CASSPRVSYEQYF.

This chain joins TRBV3-1 (or the pseudogene TRBV3-2) and TRBJ1-1; no clear D. CDR1 and CDR2 (germline): LGHDT, YNNKEL (reference sequence). Trimming stripped 3 bases from V and 4 bases from J, with 15 bases between. CDR3 size: 15 residues. CDR3 sequence reads: CASSQLTSWGTEAFF. The CDR3 nucleotides are TGTGCCAGCAGCCAGTTGACTAGCTGGGGCACTGAAGCTTTCTTT.

The rearrangement joins TRBV9 to TRBJ2-5, with 11 bases identical to TRBD2. With 4 bases clipped from V and 1 base from J, the junction kept 6 bases outside the gene matches. CDR1 and CDR2 (germline): SGDLS, YYNGEE. This CDR3 has 16 residues. The CDR3 loop is CASSSRLAGSQETQYF. In DNA, the CDR3 is TGTGCCAGCAGCTCCCGACTAGCGGGGTCCCAAGAGACCCAGTACTTC. The variable domain in full, with the rest retrieved from reference TRBV9 and TRBJ2-5, is DSGVTQTPKHLITATGQRVTLRCSPRSGDLSVYWYQQSLDQGLQFLIQYYNGEERAKGNILERFSAQQFPDLHSELNLSSLELGDSALYFCASSSRLAGSQETQYFGPGTRLLVL.

This chain connects TRBV6-5 to TRBJ2-7; D gene unclear. The CDR3 totals 11 residues. Trimming shortened V by 6 bases and J by 6 bases, and 9 bases separated the two germline ends. The germline V gene has CDR1 MNHEY and CDR2 SVGAGI. CDR3 nucleotide sequence: TGTGCCAGCAGGGATGCCTCCGAGCAGTACTTC. Protein sequence: CASRDASEQYF.

The chain carries TRBV5-1 and TRBJ2-7, with D perhaps being TRBD1 or TRBD2 (7 bases each). Germline loops: CDR1 SGHRS, CDR2 YFSETQ. This CDR3 is 15 amino acids long. V lost 4 bases and J lost 0, with 14 bases in between. The CDR3 here is CASSRGDSSSYEQYF. CDR3 nucleotides: TGCGCCAGCAGCCGGGGGGACAGCTCCTCCTACGAGCAGTACTTC.

V usage is TRBV12-5 and J usage is TRBJ1-5; D remains ambiguous. The germline CDR1 and CDR2 sequences are LGHNT and FRNRAP. Trimming left V 0 bases short and J 3 bases short, with 0 bases between. The CDR3 runs to 12 residues. The CDR3 sequence: CASGLVNQPQHF. The CDR3 DNA reads TGTGCTAGTGGTTTGGTCAATCAGCCCCAGCATTTT.

The chain links TRBV18 to TRBJ2-2; the D gene could be TRBD1 or TRBD2 (6 bases each). CDR3 length: 16 residues. The V gene lost 1 base and the J gene lost 2 bases, with 11 bases spanning the gap. Looked up from germline, CDR1 is KGHSH and CDR2 is LQKENI. The CDR3 sequence: CASSPLGGENTGELFF. Here the CDR3 DNA reads TGTGCCAGCTCACCACTGGGGGGCGAAAACACCGGGGAGCTGTTTTTT. The variable domain in full, completed from reference TRBV18 and TRBJ2-2, reads NAGVMQNPRHLVRRRGQEARLRCSPMKGHSHVYWYRQLPEEGLKFMVYLQKENIIDESGMPKERFSAEFPKEGPSILRIQQVVRGDSAAYFCASSPLGGENTGELFFGEGSRLTVL.

The chain uses TRBV5-4 and TRBJ2-7; TRBD1 agrees at 9 bases. The germline V gene encodes CDR1 SGHNT and CDR2 YYREEE (reference sequence). The CDR3 totals 12 residues. With 9 bases clipped from V and 1 base from J, the junction kept 2 bases outside the gene matches. The DNA for the CDR3 is TGTGCCACCGGGACAGGGTCCTACGAGCAGTACTTC. It is translated as CATGTGSYEQYF.

This clone was found once. The genes are TRBV28 and TRBJ2-5; D call uncertain. Per the germline V gene, CDR1 is MDHEN and CDR2 is SYDVKM. V gave up 1 base and J gave up 2 bases, with 8 bases separating them. The CDR3 is 14 residues long. The DNA of the CDR3 is TGTGCCAGCAGTTTATTAGGAGTACAAGAGACCCAGTACTTC. It yields the protein CASSLLGVQETQYF.

CDR3 in DNA: TGTGCCAGCAATAAGCGGGGCACGGAGACCCAGTACTTC. As protein: CASNKRGTETQYF. V is TRBV6-5 and J is TRBJ2-5; TRBD2 agrees at 7 bases. This CDR3 has 13 amino acids. After removal of 7 bases from V and 5 bases from J, the junction contained 7 bases not matched to a gene. Per the germline V gene, CDR1 is MNHEY and CDR2 is SVGAGI.

The chain uses TRBV28 and TRBJ1-1; D is unclear. V was shortened by 2 bases and J by 7 bases, with 8 bases between the two germline ends. CDR1 is MDHEN, CDR2 SYDVKM, per germline. The CDR3 runs to 12 residues. Here the CDR3 DNA reads TGTGCCAGCAGTTTACGAGGCCTTGAAGCTTTCTTT. It translates to CASSLRGLEAFF.

The chain couples TRBV9 to TRBJ2-2; D not certain. Trimming stripped 4 bases from V and 8 bases from J, with 12 bases between. Germline lookup yields CDR1 SGDLS and CDR2 YYNGEE. This CDR3 spans 13 amino acids. DNA of the CDR3: TGTGCCAGCAGCCCCCTCCGTGGAGGGGAGCTGTTTTTT. Translation gives CASSPLRGGELFF.

The chain has TRBV19 and TRBJ2-7; 7 bases agree with TRBD2. Germline V gives CDR1 LNHDA, CDR2 SQIVND (reference sequence). The junction had 8 bases not matched to a gene; V was cut back by 7 bases and J by 5 bases. CDR3 length: 13 residues. The CDR3 protein is CASMPAGAHEQYF. In DNA, the CDR3 is TGTGCCAGTATGCCGGCGGGAGCCCACGAGCAGTACTTC.